Shown below are 10 T cell receptor beta chains from a single sample sequenced in a study of Graves' ophthalmopathy and Graves' hyperthyroidism. Amplification of the TCR beta CDR3 regions used RNA transcripts (as template). First-round RT-PCR used HTBI primers; second-round multiplex PCR followed. Each CDR3 protein gets one entry after TCRdb re-called the multiplex PCR reads with MiXCR. The table shows about 1.1 million distinct CDR3 sequences, with about 35% occurring only once. Specimen: peripheral blood or thyroid tissue (not recorded which). The receptors originated from an adult man with Graves' hyperthyroidism.

This clonotype was seen a few times. The chain uses TRBV24-1 and TRBJ1-1; D is undetermined. V was shortened by 5 bases and J by 2 bases, with 11 bases between the two germline ends. Per the germline V gene, CDR1 is KGHDR and CDR2 is SFDVKD. The CDR3 covers 14 residues. The DNA of the CDR3 is TGTGCCACCAGTGCTGCGGGATCAAACACTGAAGCTTTCTTT. It translates to CATSAAGSNTEAFF.

As for this clonotype: Germline is not matched at one junction end, which may reflect a read error. This chain joins TRBV7-6 and TRBJ1-6; D is ambiguous. This CDR3 spans 15 amino acids. CDR1 is SGHVS and CDR2 is FNYEAQ in the germline V gene. In DNA, the CDR3 is TGTGCCAGCAGCCTAGCAGAGTTTAAGTCTTCACCCCTCCACTTT. Protein sequence: CASSLAEFKSSPLHF.

This clonotype has at least ten counts. The chain joins TRBV20-1 to TRBJ1-1; D might be TRBD1 (5 bases). Germline V gives CDR1 DFQATT, CDR2 SNEGSKA (reference sequence). Trimming removed 2 bases at V and 1 base at J, with 11 bases between. The CDR3 extends over 14 amino acids. The CDR3 sequence is CSARQGRTNTEAFF. DNA of the CDR3: TGCAGTGCTAGACAGGGACGGACGAACACTGAAGCTTTCTTT.

This clonotype was observed at least ten times. This chain joins TRBV29-1 and TRBJ1-1; D is unresolved. Trimming stripped 5 bases from V and 0 bases from J, with 10 bases between. Germline CDR1 and CDR2: SQVTM and ANQGSEA. There are 13 residues in the CDR3. The CDR3 spells CSVQRKMNTEAFF. The CDR3 coding sequence is TGCAGCGTTCAACGGAAGATGAACACTGAAGCTTTCTTT.

This clonotype has more than one count but fewer than ten. A junction boundary mismatches the germline segment, possibly from a read error. The chain employs TRBV29-1 and TRBJ2-2; 7 bases agree with TRBD1. Germline assignment: CDR1 SQVTM and CDR2 ANQGSEA. CDR3 length: 13 residues. CDR3 nucleotide sequence: TGCAGCGTTGAGAGACAGGGTACCGGGGAGCTGCTTTTT. Protein product: CSVERQGTGELLF.

The rearrangement uses TRBV4-3 and TRBJ2-7, with 9 bases fitting TRBD2. After removal of 5 bases from V and 4 bases from J, the junction contained 15 bases not matched to a gene. There are 17 residues in the CDR3. Germline V gives CDR1 LGHNA, CDR2 YSLEER. CDR3 sequence reads: CASSAGFSLAGSYEQYF. The DNA of the CDR3 is TGCGCCAGCAGCGCTGGATTCTCTCTAGCGGGATCGTACGAGCAGTACTTC.

This clonotype was counted a few times. This chain uses TRBV4-3 with TRBJ2-7, with 11 bases that match TRBD2. Germline CDR1 LGHNA, CDR2 YSLEER. V gave up 3 bases and J gave up 2 bases; unmatched junction bases: 3. This CDR3 has 15 residues. The chain's CDR3 is CASSQTSGAPYEQYF. CDR3 DNA: TGCGCCAGCAGCCAGACTAGCGGGGCCCCCTACGAGCAGTACTTC.

This clonotype was seen many times. The V and J genes are TRBV15 and TRBJ2-7; 7 nucleotides agree with TRBD1. The CDR3 sequence is 17 residues long. The trim removed 0 bases at V and 0 bases at J, leaving 8 bases unmatched. Germline values: CDR1 LNHNV, CDR2 YYDKDF (reference sequence). CDR3 in DNA: TGTGCCACCAGCAGAGATTCAACAGGGGTGACCTCCTACGAGCAGTACTTC. This sequence encodes CATSRDSTGVTSYEQYF. The complete variable domain, with remaining parts taken from reference TRBV15 and TRBJ2-7, reads DAMVIQNPRYQVTQFGKPVTLSCSQTLNHNVMYWYQQKSSQAPKLLFHYYDKDFNNEADTPDNFQSRRPNTSFCFLDIRSPGLGDTAMYLCATSRDSTGVTSYEQYFGPGTRLTVT.

The CDR3 bases are TGTGCCTCGAATAACTGGGACAGTTCAAATTCACCCCTCCACTTT. Encoded protein: CASNNWDSSNSPLHF. V and J are TRBV12-3 or TRBV12-4 and TRBJ1-6; 7 bases agree with TRBD1. There are 15 residues in the CDR3. Germline trimming cut 11 bases from V and 7 bases from J; bases unmatched to any gene: 14.

The chain combines TRBV5-1 with TRBJ2-3, with D unresolved. The CDR3 runs to 12 residues. Trimming took 2 bases from V and 6 from J, leaving 7 bases between them. Germline assignment: CDR1 SGHRS and CDR2 YFSETQ. The chain's CDR3 is CASSLHPDTQYF. For the CDR3, the DNA is TGCGCCAGCAGCTTACATCCGGATACGCAGTATTTT.